These T cell receptor beta chains were read from a single sample in a study of blood T cell repertoires in COVID-19. Clones were read by immunoSEQ multiplex PCR, and TCRdb kept only the in-frame ones, dropping some. The sample includes around 140,000 clones, 80% to 90% of them seen just once. Input material: peripheral blood. These receptors were taken from a man in his fifties or sixties with active COVID-19. The CDR3 runs from the conserved cysteine through the conserved F or W. The order of the fields is CDR3 length, clone size, V gene, J gene, D gene, CDR3 DNA, CDR3 protein. The D gene is left open where the match is weak. Not every row has a clone size; where given, it reads once, few, many or a size class.

15	-	TRBV19	TRBJ2-1	TRBD2	TGTGCCAGTAGTATATCAGCGGGGATATACAATGAGCAGTTCTTC	CASSISAGIYNEQFF
14	-	TRBV6-5	TRBJ1-2	TRBD1	TGTGCCAGCAGTTACGACAGGGAAAGATTGTGGTACACCTTC	CASSYDRERLWYTF
11	-	TRBV10-3	TRBJ2-7	-	TGTGCCGTTGCTAGTACCTACGAGCAGTACTTC	CAVASTYEQYF
11	-	TRBV6-5	TRBJ2-1	-	TGTGCCAGCCAAAACTTCAATGAGCAGTTCTTC	CASQNFNEQFF
16	-	TRBV2	TRBJ2-7	TRBD2	TGTGCCAGCAGTCCTACGACTAGCGGGGCTAGCTACGAGCAGTACTTC	CASSPTTSGASYEQYF
13	-	TRBV11-2	TRBJ1-2	-	TGTGCCAGCAGCCGAGACAGAAACTATGGCTACACCTTC	CASSRDRNYGYTF
15	-	TRBV27	TRBJ1-1	TRBD1	TGTGCCAGCAGTCCAGGGACAGGGGTGAACACTGAAGCTTTCTTT	CASSPGTGVNTEAFF
16	-	TRBV5-4	TRBJ2-1	TRBD2	TGTGCCAGCAGCCAAGGACTAGCGGGCCTCCTCAATGAGCAGTTCTTC	CASSQGLAGLLNEQFF
14	few	TRBV3-1/TRBV3-2	TRBJ1-5	TRBD1	TGTGCCAGCAGCTGGACAGGGGGCGGTCAGCCCCAGCATTTT	CASSWTGGGQPQHF
14	once	TRBV5-1	TRBJ1-1	TRBD1	TGCGCCAGCAGCTCTCAGGGGGGAGGAACTGAAGCTTTCTTT	CASSSQGGGTEAFF
13	-	TRBV12-3/TRBV12-4	TRBJ1-1	-	TGTGCCAGCAGCGTCAGGCCCCGGACTGAAGCTTTCTTT	CASSVRPRTEAFF
15	-	TRBV7-6	TRBJ2-7	TRBD2	TGTGCCAGCAGCTCGCGGGGGGGGCTAGATCTCGAGCAGTACTTC	CASSSRGGLDLEQYF
11	-	TRBV12-3/TRBV12-4	TRBJ2-7	-	TGTGCCAGCAGTGTCACAGGGGAGCAGTACTTC	CASSVTGEQYF
16	-	TRBV5-1	TRBJ2-1	-	TGCGCCAGCAGCTTGGTGGCCGGACAGAGCTACAATGAGCAGTTCTTC	CASSLVAGQSYNEQFF
14	-	TRBV6-2/TRBV6-3	TRBJ1-1	-	TGTGCCAGCAGTCCGTCCACAGGAGAGCCTGAAGCTTTCTTT	CASSPSTGEPEAFF
16	once	TRBV11-2	TRBJ1-1	-	TGTGCCAGCAGCTTAGATTGGGGGACTGGCAGGGCTGAAGCTTTCTTT	CASSLDWGTGRAEAFF
13	-	TRBV28	TRBJ1-1	-	TGTGCCAGCTGTACAGGGACGAACACTGAAGCTTTCTTT	CASCTGTNTEAFF
15	-	TRBV12-5	TRBJ1-2	-	TGTGCTAGTGGTTTGGGTTCCCGAGCTGACTATGGCTACACCTTC	CASGLGSRADYGYTF
13	once	TRBV20-1	TRBJ1-2	-	TGCAGTGCTAGTGACAGGAAATCCTATGGCTACACCTTC	CSASDRKSYGYTF